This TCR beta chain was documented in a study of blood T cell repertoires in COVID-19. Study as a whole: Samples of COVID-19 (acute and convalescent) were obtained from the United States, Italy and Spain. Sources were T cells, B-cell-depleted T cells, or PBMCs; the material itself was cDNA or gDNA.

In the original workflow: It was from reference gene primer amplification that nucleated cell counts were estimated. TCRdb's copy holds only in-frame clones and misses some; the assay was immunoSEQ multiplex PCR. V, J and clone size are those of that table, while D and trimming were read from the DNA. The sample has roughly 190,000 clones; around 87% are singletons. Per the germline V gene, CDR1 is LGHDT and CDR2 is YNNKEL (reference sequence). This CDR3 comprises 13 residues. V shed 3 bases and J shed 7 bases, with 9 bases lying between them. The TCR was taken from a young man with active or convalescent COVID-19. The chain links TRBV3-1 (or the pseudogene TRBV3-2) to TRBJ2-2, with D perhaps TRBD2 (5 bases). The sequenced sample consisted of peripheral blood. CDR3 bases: TGTGCCAGCAGCCACACTCGGGGCGGGGAGCTGTTTTTT. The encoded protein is CASSHTRGGELFF.